Each of the 30 T cell receptor beta chains below was sequenced from the same sample in a study of identical twins. Each CDR3 protein is one row after TCRdb ran MiXCR on the 5' RACE reads. The table includes about 200,000 distinct CDR3 sequences, under 12% detected once. Sequencing input: memory T cells sorted from blood. These receptor sequences come from a man aged 50-59 years in good health.

This sequence joins TRBV7-2 and TRBJ2-1, with 10 nucleotides matching TRBD2. Germline lookup yields CDR1 SGHTA and CDR2 FQGNSA. The ends lost 5 bases at V and 7 bases at J; junction bases unmatched: 8. There are 15 residues in the CDR3. This CDR3 reads CASSPLAGGSNEQFF. DNA for the CDR3: TGTGCCAGCAGCCCCTTAGCGGGGGGTTCAAATGAGCAGTTCTTC.

This rearrangement joins TRBV7-9 to TRBJ1-2, with a possible D match to TRBD1 (6 bases). CDR1 is SEHNR and CDR2 is FQNEAQ in the germline V gene (reference sequence). The CDR3 has 13 amino acids. The ends were cut back, 6 bases at V and 4 bases at J, with 12 bases in the middle. CDR3 bases: TGTGCCAGCAGTCGGAGACAGGTCTATGGCTACACCTTC. Translated: CASSRRQVYGYTF.

Many counts were recorded for this clonotype. CDR3 amino acids: CAISVQGSGTGELFF. In DNA form, the CDR3 reads TGTGCCATCAGTGTACAGGGGTCGGGCACCGGGGAGCTGTTTTTT. The chain employs TRBV10-3 and TRBJ2-2; 7 nucleotides agree with TRBD1. The CDR3 runs to 15 residues. Germline values: CDR1 ENHRY, CDR2 SYGVKD. Trimming removed 4 bases from V and 4 bases from J; junction bases left unmatched: 6.

This clonotype was seen many times. The chain links TRBV5-1 to TRBJ2-6; D not resolved. CDR1 and CDR2 from the germline V gene are SGHRS and YFSETQ. The CDR3 runs 17 residues. The V end lost 4 bases, the J end lost 0 bases, and 14 bases lay between the germline ends. CDR3 sequence: CASSLTSGTSGANVLTF. CDR3 nucleotides: TGCGCCAGCAGCCTCACCTCAGGAACCTCTGGGGCCAACGTCCTGACTTTC. Supplemented by reference TRBV5-1 and TRBJ2-6, the full variable domain reads KAGVTQTPRYLIKTRGQQVTLSCSPISGHRSVSWYQQTPGQGLQFLFEYFSETQRNKGNFPGRFSGRQFSNSRSEMNVSTLELGDSALYLCASSLTSGTSGANVLTFGAGSRLTVL.

This clonotype was recorded a few times. V usage is TRBV20-1 and J usage is TRBJ1-1; D is unclear. The germline gives CDR1 DFQATT, CDR2 SNEGSKA (reference sequence). Trimming left V 6 bases short and J 2 bases short, with 22 bases between. The CDR3 length is 16 residues. The CDR3 is CSADPSERAGNTEAFF. The CDR3 DNA reads as TGCAGTGCCGATCCTAGCGAGCGGGCTGGAAACACTGAAGCTTTCTTT.

This clonotype was seen repeatedly, ten times or more. The chain's CDR3 is CASGSNSPLHF. In DNA, the CDR3 is TGTGCCAGCGGTTCAAATTCACCCCTCCACTTT. This chain uses TRBV6-5 with TRBJ1-6; no clear D gene. CDR1 and CDR2 from the germline V gene are MNHEY and SVGAGI. Trimming cost V 8 bases and J 7 bases, with 6 bases left between them. The CDR3 contains 11 residues.

The sample holds a few counts of this clonotype. The chain employs TRBV6-1 and TRBJ1-3; D is uncertain. There are 13 residues in the CDR3. V was cut by 8 bases and J by 2 bases, with 10 bases left in between. Germline assignment: CDR1 MNHNS and CDR2 SASEGT. CDR3 amino acids: CASEEPAGNTIYF. In DNA, the CDR3 is TGTGCCAGCGAGGAGCCTGCTGGAAACACCATATATTTT.

The chain is built from TRBV12-3 or TRBV12-4 and TRBJ2-3; possible D gene TRBD2, 6 bases. Deletions cut 4 bases from V and 5 bases from J, with 10 bases between. This CDR3 spans 13 amino acids. The CDR3 coding sequence is TGTGCCAGCAGTTGGGGGAGGAAAGATACGCAGTATTTT. It yields the protein CASSWGRKDTQYF.

In its sample, this clonotype was seen many times. The chain carries TRBV7-8 and TRBJ2-1; TRBD2 matches at 9 bases. Unmatched junction bases numbered 2, after V lost 1 base and J lost 4 bases. CDR1 is SGHVS and CDR2 is FQNEAQ in the germline V gene. The CDR3 length is 15 residues. CDR3 sequence (DNA): TGTGCCAGCAGCTTAGATAGCGGGAGTTACAATGAGCAGTTCTTC. It specifies CASSLDSGSYNEQFF.

This clonotype has a count of ten or more. The chain is built from TRBV7-8 and TRBJ1-2; D perhaps matches TRBD1 (6 bases). Germline V gives CDR1 SGHVS, CDR2 FQNEAQ. The CDR3 runs to 14 residues. V gave up 5 bases and J gave up 5 bases, with 15 bases separating them. The DNA for the CDR3 is TGTGCCAGCAGCGGGGGGGGCAGGGGTTATGGCTACACCTTC. Its protein product is CASSGGGRGYGYTF.

This clonotype was found many times. The J gene is TRBJ2-5, the V gene TRBV7-2; 9 nucleotides match TRBD2. Germline assignment: CDR1 SGHTA and CDR2 FQGNSA. Trimming cost V 2 bases and J 5 bases; bases outside gene matches: 3. This CDR3 is built from 14 residues. The CDR3 here is CASSLMAGGETQYF. CDR3 in DNA: TGTGCCAGCAGCTTAATGGCGGGGGGGGAGACCCAGTACTTC.

This clonotype was seen a few times. V and J are TRBV2 and TRBJ2-7, with TRBD2 identical over 7 bases. This CDR3 contains 17 residues. Germline V gives CDR1 SNHLY, CDR2 FYNNEI. V lost 0 bases to trimming and J lost 4 bases; unmatched junction nucleotides: 12. CDR3 bases: TGTGCCAGCAGTGAAGCCCCTGGCGCTAGCGGACCTTACGAGCAGTACTTC. This gives the protein CASSEAPGASGPYEQYF.

This clonotype has ten or more counts. This chain links TRBV20-1 with TRBJ2-1; TRBD2 is a possible D gene (6 bases). The CDR3 has 15 amino acids. Trimming stripped 3 bases from V and 5 bases from J, with 17 bases between. CDR1 is DFQATT, CDR2 SNEGSKA, per germline (reference sequence). The CDR3 loop reads CSASSAGLKDNEQFF. CDR3 nucleotides: TGCAGTGCTAGCAGTGCGGGGCTAAAAGACAATGAGCAGTTCTTC.

This clonotype was seen only a few times. The rearrangement uses TRBV29-1 and TRBJ2-7; TRBD1 aligns across 9 bases. V was pared by 6 bases and J by 5 bases, with 5 bases of the junction left unmatched. Per the germline V gene, CDR1 is SQVTM and CDR2 is ANQGSEA. CDR3 length equals 12 residues. CDR3 DNA sequence: TGCAGCGTCCAGGGACAGGGACACGAGCAGTACTTC. It translates to CSVQGQGHEQYF.

This clonotype was picked up a small number of times. V gene TRBV29-1 combines with J gene TRBJ2-5; the match to TRBD2 covers 7 bases. The V segment lost 5 bases and the J segment 4 bases; nucleotides outside the gene matches: 1. CDR3 length: 11 amino acids. Germline V gene data show CDR1 as SQVTM and CDR2 as ANQGSEA. DNA for the CDR3: TGCAGCGTTTCTAGCGGAGAGACCCAGTACTTC. It encodes CSVSSGETQYF.

The CDR3 loop is CASSLGARSTHEQYF. As DNA, the CDR3 is TGTGCCAGCAGCTTAGGGGCTAGGAGTACCCACGAGCAGTACTTC. The chain joins TRBV7-2 to TRBJ2-7; D gene unclear. The length of the CDR3 is 15 residues. Trimming pared 1 base from V and 5 bases from J, leaving 15 bases between. Germline V gene sequence: CDR1 SGHTA, CDR2 FQGNSA.

Ten or more counts support this clonotype. CDR3 loop: CASSSLDRAEAFF. As DNA, the CDR3 is TGCGCCAGCAGCTCCCTAGACAGGGCTGAAGCTTTCTTT. V and J are TRBV5-1 and TRBJ1-1; 7 bases match TRBD1. The CDR3 length is 13 residues. V trimming: 3 bases; J trimming: 6 bases; junction bases outside the gene matches: 5. The germline CDR1 and CDR2 sequences are SGHRS and YFSETQ.

V gene TRBV18 combines with J gene TRBJ2-3; D might be TRBD1 or TRBD2, each matching 5 bases. Germline values: CDR1 KGHSH, CDR2 LQKENI. V gave up 1 base and J gave up 9 bases, with 11 bases separating them. This CDR3 is 13 amino acids long. DNA of the CDR3: TGTGCCAGCTCACCACTAGGAGAGGGGACGCAGTATTTT. Translation gives CASSPLGEGTQYF. Variable domain in full (rest from reference TRBV18 and TRBJ2-3): NAGVMQNPRHLVRRRGQEARLRCSPMKGHSHVYWYRQLPEEGLKFMVYLQKENIIDESGMPKERFSAEFPKEGPSILRIQQVVRGDSAAYFCASSPLGEGTQYFGPGTRLTVL.

This clonotype was seen at least ten times. The rearrangement joins TRBV29-1 to TRBJ2-5, with D possibly called TRBD1 or TRBD2 (6 bases each). The ends were cut back, 6 bases at V and 4 bases at J, with 15 bases in the middle. Germline loops: CDR1 SQVTM, CDR2 ANQGSEA. The CDR3 is made up of 13 amino acids. The CDR3 DNA reads TGCAGCGTGGGGGGCTACCAAGCAGAGACCCAGTACTTC. This gives the protein CSVGGYQAETQYF.

This clonotype was seen repeatedly, ten times or more. The J gene is TRBJ1-1, the V gene TRBV6-1; D not resolved. Germline V gene data show CDR1 as MNHNS and CDR2 as SASEGT. CDR3 length equals 14 residues. V lost 7 bases, J lost 6 bases, and 18 bases lay in between. The CDR3 region is CASTLAGSGAEAFF. DNA of the CDR3: TGTGCCAGCACCCTAGCCGGGTCGGGCGCTGAAGCTTTCTTT.

This clonotype was counted ten times or more. V gene TRBV20-1 combines with J gene TRBJ2-5; 8 bases line up with TRBD1. V lost 2 bases and J lost 4; bases outside the gene matches: 3. CDR3 length: 13 amino acids. Germline V lookup: CDR1 DFQATT, CDR2 SNEGSKA (reference sequence). CDR3 region: CSARQGARETQYF. In DNA form, the CDR3 reads TGCAGTGCTAGACAGGGGGCAAGAGAGACCCAGTACTTC.

There are many counts of this clonotype. The chain couples TRBV25-1 to TRBJ1-2; D is ambiguous. The ends were cut back, 2 bases at V and 5 bases at J, with 9 bases in the middle. The CDR3 contains 13 residues. Germline lookup yields CDR1 MGHDK and CDR2 SYGVNS. The chain's CDR3 is CASSERGAYGYTF. In DNA form, the CDR3 reads TGTGCCAGCAGTGAACGGGGAGCTTATGGCTACACCTTC.

This clonotype came up a few times. The CDR3 loop reads CASSLGQGARDTEAFF. DNA of the CDR3: TGCGCCAGCAGCTTGGGACAGGGGGCGAGGGACACTGAAGCTTTCTTT. The chain is built from TRBV5-1 and TRBJ1-1, with 10 bases that match TRBD1. In germline, CDR1 is SGHRS, CDR2 YFSETQ. V dropped 0 bases and J dropped 3; count of bases not matched to a gene: 5. The CDR3 sequence is 16 residues long.

The chain recombines TRBV5-1 with TRBJ1-1; no firm D call. Looked up from germline, CDR1 is SGHRS and CDR2 is YFSETQ. The CDR3 runs 13 residues. Trimming left V 3 bases short and J 0 bases short, with 6 bases between. The CDR3, as DNA: TGCGCCAGCAGCTACGAAATGAACACTGAAGCTTTCTTT. Its protein is CASSYEMNTEAFF.

This clonotype has only a few counts. The chain links TRBV12-3 or TRBV12-4 to TRBJ1-5; TRBD1 matches at 8 bases. The CDR3 totals 15 residues. Trimming at V came to 7 bases and at J to 5 bases, leaving 10 bases not matched to a gene. The CDR3 spells CASTLGAGGYQPQHF. CDR3 coding DNA: TGTGCCAGCACTCTTGGGGCAGGGGGCTATCAGCCCCAGCATTTT.

This chain connects TRBV12-3 or TRBV12-4 to TRBJ2-4; possibly TRBD1 for D (6 bases). The CDR3 extends over 15 amino acids. Trimming shortened V by 3 bases and J by 5 bases, and 14 bases separated the two germline ends. CDR3 in amino acids: CASSFMTGPQNIQYF. Here the CDR3 DNA reads TGTGCCAGCAGTTTCATGACAGGCCCCCAAAACATTCAGTACTTC.

This clonotype was seen at least ten times. The genes are TRBV20-1 and TRBJ2-1; unclear D gene. Trimming removed 1 base at V and 1 base at J, with 11 bases between. CDR3 length: 15 amino acids. Germline-derived CDR1 and CDR2 are DFQATT and SNEGSKA (reference sequence). The CDR3, as DNA: TGCAGTGCTAGAGGAGTGGGTTGGTCCTACAATGAGCAGTTCTTC. Amino acids: CSARGVGWSYNEQFF.

V gene TRBV18 combines with J gene TRBJ1-3; D is unclear. Germline CDR1 reads KGHSH; CDR2 reads LQKENI. V lost 6 bases to trimming and J lost 0 bases, with 12 bases between them. The CDR3 is made up of 15 amino acids. The CDR3 sequence: CASSPDGSSGNTIYF. CDR3 coding DNA: TGTGCCAGCTCTCCCGACGGGAGCTCTGGAAACACCATATATTTT. The whole variable domain, filled in from reference TRBV18 and TRBJ1-3, reads NAGVMQNPRHLVRRRGQEARLRCSPMKGHSHVYWYRQLPEEGLKFMVYLQKENIIDESGMPKERFSAEFPKEGPSILRIQQVVRGDSAAYFCASSPDGSSGNTIYFGEGSWLTVV.

This clonotype was detected only a few times. The chain uses TRBV20-1 and TRBJ2-7; D call uncertain. Germline values: CDR1 DFQATT, CDR2 SNEGSKA (reference sequence). There are 15 residues in the CDR3. V was cut by 0 bases and J by 0 bases, with 12 bases left in between. The CDR3 coding sequence is TGCAGTGCTAGAGATTCAGGAGATAGCTCCTACGAGCAGTACTTC. Protein sequence: CSARDSGDSSYEQYF.

This clonotype was recorded at least ten times. V is TRBV20-1 and J is TRBJ1-5; 8 nucleotides match TRBD1. Losses at the gene ends were 3 bases for V and 0 bases for J; bases not matched to a gene: 4. The CDR3 is 15 residues long. Germline V gene lookup returns CDR1 DFQATT and CDR2 SNEGSKA (reference sequence). The CDR3: CSARGTGYSNQPQHF. The DNA of the CDR3 is TGCAGTGCTAGGGGGACAGGATATAGCAATCAGCCCCAGCATTTT.